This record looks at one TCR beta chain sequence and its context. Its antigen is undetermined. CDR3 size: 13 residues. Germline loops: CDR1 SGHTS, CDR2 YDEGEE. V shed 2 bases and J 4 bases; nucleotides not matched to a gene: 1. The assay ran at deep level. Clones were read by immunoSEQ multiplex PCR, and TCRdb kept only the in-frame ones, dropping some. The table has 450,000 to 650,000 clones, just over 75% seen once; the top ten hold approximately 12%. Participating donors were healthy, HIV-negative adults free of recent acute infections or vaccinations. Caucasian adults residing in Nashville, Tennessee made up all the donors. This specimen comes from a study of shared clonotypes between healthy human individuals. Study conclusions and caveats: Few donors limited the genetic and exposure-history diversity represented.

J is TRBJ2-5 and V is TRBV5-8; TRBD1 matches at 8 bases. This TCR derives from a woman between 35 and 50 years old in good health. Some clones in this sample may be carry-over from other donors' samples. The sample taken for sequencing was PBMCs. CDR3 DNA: TGTGCCAGCAGCTTAGGACAGGGAGAGACCCAGTACTTC. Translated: CASSLGQGETQYF.